There are many counts of the clone carrying this T cell receptor (beta chain). This record belongs to a study of regulatory T cells in long-lasting Graves disease. Regarding time point: newly diagnosed GD, antithyroid drugs for less than 3 months. From PBMCs, RNA was extracted and then used to make the TCR library. This CDR3 is built from 12 residues. Trimming took 4 bases from V and 10 from J, leaving 11 bases between them. The TCR beta library used iRepertoire HTBI primers with Arm-PCR amplification of CDR3. Via MiXCR, TCRdb re-called the multiplex PCR reads, giving one row per CDR3 protein. The sample holds about 560,000 distinct CDR3 sequences, about 16% seen once. This sample also appeared in a second study, on T cells in Graves' hyperthyroidism and ophthalmopathy. This second study notes: HTBI primers were employed in a first-round RT-PCR of the TCR CDR3.

This sample comprised peripheral blood mononuclear cells (PBMCs), obtained at new diagnosis, from a patient treated with antithyroid drugs. V gene TRBV12-3 or TRBV12-4 combines with J gene TRBJ2-1; D could derive from TRBD1 or TRBD2 (5 bases each). The sequence was obtained from a man aged 18 to 35 with Graves disease. CDR3 coding DNA: TGTGCCAGCAGTTCGGACTGGGGCGAGCAGTTCTTC. Its protein is CASSSDWGEQFF.